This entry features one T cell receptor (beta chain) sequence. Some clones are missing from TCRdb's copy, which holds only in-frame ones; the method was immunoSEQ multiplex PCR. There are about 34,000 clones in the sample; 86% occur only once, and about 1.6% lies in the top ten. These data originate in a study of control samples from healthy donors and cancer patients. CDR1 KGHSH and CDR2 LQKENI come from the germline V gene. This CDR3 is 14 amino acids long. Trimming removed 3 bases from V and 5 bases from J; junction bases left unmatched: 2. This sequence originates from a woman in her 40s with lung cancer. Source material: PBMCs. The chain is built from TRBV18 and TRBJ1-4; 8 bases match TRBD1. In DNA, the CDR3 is TGTGCCAGCTCACCGTGGGACAGGAATGAAAAACTGTTTTTT. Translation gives CASSPWDRNEKLFF. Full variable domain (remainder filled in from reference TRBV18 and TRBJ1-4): NAGVMQNPRHLVRRRGQEARLRCSPMKGHSHVYWYRQLPEEGLKFMVYLQKENIIDESGMPKERFSAEFPKEGPSILRIQQVVRGDSAAYFCASSPWDRNEKLFFGSGTQLSVL.